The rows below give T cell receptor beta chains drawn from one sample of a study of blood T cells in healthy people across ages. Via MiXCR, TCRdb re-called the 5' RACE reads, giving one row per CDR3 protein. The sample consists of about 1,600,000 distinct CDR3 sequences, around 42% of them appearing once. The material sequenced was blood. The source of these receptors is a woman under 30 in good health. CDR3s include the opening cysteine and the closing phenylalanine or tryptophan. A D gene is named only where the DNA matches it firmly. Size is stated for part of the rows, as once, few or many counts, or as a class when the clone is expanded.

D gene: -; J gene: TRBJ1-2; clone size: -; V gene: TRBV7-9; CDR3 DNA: TGTGCCAGCAGCTTAGCGGCTGGACAGCCGTATGGCTACACCTTC; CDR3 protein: CASSLAAGQPYGYTF
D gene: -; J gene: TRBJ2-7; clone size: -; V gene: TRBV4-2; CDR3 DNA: TGTGCCAGCAGCCAAGAGGGGGGCGACCTAGACTACGAGCAGTACTTC; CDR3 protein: CASSQEGGDLDYEQYF
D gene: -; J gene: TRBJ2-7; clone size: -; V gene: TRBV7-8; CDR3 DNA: TGTGCCAGCAGCTTAGGACGGGGGAGAAACTACGAGCAGTACTTC; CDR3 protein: CASSLGRGRNYEQYF
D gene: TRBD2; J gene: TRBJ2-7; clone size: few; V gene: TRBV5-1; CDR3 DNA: TGCGCCAGCAGCGGTACTAGCGGGTTGGCCTACGAGCAGTACTTC; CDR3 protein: CASSGTSGLAYEQYF
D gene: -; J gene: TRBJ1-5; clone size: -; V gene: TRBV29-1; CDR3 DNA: TGCAGCGTTGAAATCAAGAAGGGGCAAGGGGGCAATCAGCCCCAGCATTTT; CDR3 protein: CSVEIKKGQGGNQPQHF
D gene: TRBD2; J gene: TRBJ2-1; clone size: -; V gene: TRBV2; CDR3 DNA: TGTGCCAGCAGTGAGGGACTAGCGGGGTCCTACAATGAGCAGTTCTTC; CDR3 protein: CASSEGLAGSYNEQFF
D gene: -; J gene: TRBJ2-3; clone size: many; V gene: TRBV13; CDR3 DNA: TGTGCCAGCAGCGGCGGGGGCGGCACAGATACGCAGTATTTT; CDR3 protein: CASSGGGGTDTQYF
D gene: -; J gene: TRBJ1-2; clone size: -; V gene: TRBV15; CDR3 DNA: TGTGCCACCAGCTCAGGAAGCGGTGACTATGGCTGCACCTTC; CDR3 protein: CATSSGSGDYGCTF
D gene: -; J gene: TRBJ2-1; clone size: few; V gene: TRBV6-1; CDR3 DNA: TGTGCCAGCAGTGAAGGGGCCATACTGGACAATGAGCAGTTCTTC; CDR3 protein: CASSEGAILDNEQFF
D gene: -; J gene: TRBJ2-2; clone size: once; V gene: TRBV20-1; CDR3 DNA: TGCAGTGCGTTCCACGGGGGCACCGGGGAGCTGTTTTTT; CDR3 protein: CSAFHGGTGELFF
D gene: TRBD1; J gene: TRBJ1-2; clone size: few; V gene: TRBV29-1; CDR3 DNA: TGCAGCGTTTTGGACAGGGGGCCCGCCCGAAACTATGGCTACACCTTC; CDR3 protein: CSVLDRGPARNYGYTF
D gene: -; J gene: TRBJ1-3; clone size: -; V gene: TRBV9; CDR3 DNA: TGTGCCAGCAGCTCGGGGCACACCAGCTCTGGAAACACCATATATTTT; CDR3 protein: CASSSGHTSSGNTIYF
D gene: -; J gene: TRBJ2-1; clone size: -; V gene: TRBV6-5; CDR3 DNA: TGTGCCAGCAGGGCCAGGGCGCCCTCCTACAATGAGCAGTTCTTC; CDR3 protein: CASRARAPSYNEQFF
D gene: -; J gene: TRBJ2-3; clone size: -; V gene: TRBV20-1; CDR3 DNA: TGCAGTGCTAGACCAGGGAGAACGCAGTATTTT; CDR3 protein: CSARPGRTQYF
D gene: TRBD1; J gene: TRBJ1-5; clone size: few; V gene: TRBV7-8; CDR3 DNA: TGTGCCAGCAGCCGGGGGACAGGGACCTTCAATCAGCCCCAGCATTTT; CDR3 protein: CASSRGTGTFNQPQHF
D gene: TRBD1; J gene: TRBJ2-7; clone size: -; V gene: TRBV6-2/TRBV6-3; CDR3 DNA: TGTGCCAGCAGAAACTTCGGGACAGTCTACGAGCAGTACTTC; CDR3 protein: CASRNFGTVYEQYF
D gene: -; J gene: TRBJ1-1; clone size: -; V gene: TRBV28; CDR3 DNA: TGTGCCAGCACCCTTCCTTATGGGACGGCCATGAACACTGAAGCTTTCTTT; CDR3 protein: CASTLPYGTAMNTEAFF
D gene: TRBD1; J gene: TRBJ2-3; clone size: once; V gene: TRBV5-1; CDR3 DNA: TGCGCCAGCAGCAACGGACAGGGCAGCACAGATACGCAGTATTTT; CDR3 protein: CASSNGQGSTDTQYF
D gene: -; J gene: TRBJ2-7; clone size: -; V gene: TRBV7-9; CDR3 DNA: TGTGCCAGCAGCACCCCACGGGGCGAGCAGTACTTC; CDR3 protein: CASSTPRGEQYF
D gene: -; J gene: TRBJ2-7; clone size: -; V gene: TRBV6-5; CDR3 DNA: TGTGCCAGCAGGGGCGTTGGGGTGTTCTACGAGCAGTACTTC; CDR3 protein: CASRGVGVFYEQYF
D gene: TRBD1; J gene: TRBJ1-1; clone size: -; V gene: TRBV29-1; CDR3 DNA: TGCAGCGTTACCGGACAGGGGGCTGGAGCTTTCTTT; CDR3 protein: CSVTGQGAGAFF
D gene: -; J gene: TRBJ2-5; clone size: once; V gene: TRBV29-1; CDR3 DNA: TGCAGCGTTGAACGGCTAGGGGCGAATGAGCAGTACTTC; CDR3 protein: CSVERLGANEQYF
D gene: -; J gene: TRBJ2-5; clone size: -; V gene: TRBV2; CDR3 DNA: TGTGCCAGCAGTGACGTCAGCCCAGAGACCCAGTACTTC; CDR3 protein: CASSDVSPETQYF
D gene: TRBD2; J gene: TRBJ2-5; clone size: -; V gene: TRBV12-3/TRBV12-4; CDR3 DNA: TGTGCCAGCAGAGATAGCGGGGGGGGCCCTGAGCAGTACTTC; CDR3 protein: CASRDSGGGPEQYF
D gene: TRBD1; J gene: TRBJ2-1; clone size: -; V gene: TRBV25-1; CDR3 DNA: TGTGCCAGCAGGGGGGACAGCCTTTACAATGAGCAGTTCTTC; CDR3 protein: CASRGDSLYNEQFF
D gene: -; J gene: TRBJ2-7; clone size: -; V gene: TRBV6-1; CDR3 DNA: TGTGCCAGCAGTGAAGACCTCGACGAGCAGTACTTC; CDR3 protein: CASSEDLDEQYF
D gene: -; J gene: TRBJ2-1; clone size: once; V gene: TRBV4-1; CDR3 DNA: TGCGCCAGCAGCCAGACCAACAGGGACAACTCCTACAATGAGCAGTTCTTC; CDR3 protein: CASSQTNRDNSYNEQFF
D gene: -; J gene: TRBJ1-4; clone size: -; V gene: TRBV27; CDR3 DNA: TGTGCCAGCAGAACGCGGATTAATGAAAAACTGTTTTTT; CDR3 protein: CASRTRINEKLFF
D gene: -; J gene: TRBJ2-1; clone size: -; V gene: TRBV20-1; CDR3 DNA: TGCAGTGCTAGAGCCTGGGGGGGCGCCACGAATGAGCAGTTCTTC; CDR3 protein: CSARAWGGATNEQFF
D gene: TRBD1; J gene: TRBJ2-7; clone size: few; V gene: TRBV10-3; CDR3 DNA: TGTGCCATCAGTTCTACAGGGGCAGGCGAGCAGTACTTC; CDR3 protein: CAISSTGAGEQYF
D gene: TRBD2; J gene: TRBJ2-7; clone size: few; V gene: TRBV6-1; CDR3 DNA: TGTGCCAGCAGTGAAGTACTAGCGGGATACGAGCAGTACTTC; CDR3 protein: CASSEVLAGYEQYF
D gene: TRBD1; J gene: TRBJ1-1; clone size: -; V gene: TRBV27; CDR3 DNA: TGTGCCAGCAGACCCGACAGGGTGGCCACTGAAGCTTTCTTT; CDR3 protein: CASRPDRVATEAFF
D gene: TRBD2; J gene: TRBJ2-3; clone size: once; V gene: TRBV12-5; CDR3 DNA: TGTGCTAGTGGTTTCAGCGGGGCCGCAGATACGCAGTATTTT; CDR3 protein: CASGFSGAADTQYF
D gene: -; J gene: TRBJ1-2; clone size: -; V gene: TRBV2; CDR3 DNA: TGTGCCAGCAGTCCTCGGACACAAAACTATGGCTACACCTTC; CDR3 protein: CASSPRTQNYGYTF
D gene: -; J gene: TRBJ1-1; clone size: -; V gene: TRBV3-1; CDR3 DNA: TGTGCCAGCAGCCAAGATCACAGGAACACTGAAGCTTTCTTT; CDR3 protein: CASSQDHRNTEAFF
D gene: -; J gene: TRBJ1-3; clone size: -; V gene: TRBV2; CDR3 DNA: TGTGCCAGCACCGAAAGCGGGACCGCTGGAAACACCATATATTTT; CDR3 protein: CASTESGTAGNTIYF
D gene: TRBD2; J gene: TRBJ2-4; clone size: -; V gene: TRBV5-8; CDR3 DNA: TGTGCCAGCAGCTTGGGTGCTAGCGGGAGTGACATTCAGTACTTC; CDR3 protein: CASSLGASGSDIQYF
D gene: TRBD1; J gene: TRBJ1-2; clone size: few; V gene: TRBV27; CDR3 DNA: TGTGCCAGCAGTCCTCCGGGACAGCTCTATGGCTACACCTTC; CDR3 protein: CASSPPGQLYGYTF
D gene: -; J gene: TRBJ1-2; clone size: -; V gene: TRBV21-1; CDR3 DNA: TGTGCCAGCAGCAAAGTCCGTTGGAGGGGAGACATTGGGGGCTACACCTTC; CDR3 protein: CASSKVRWRGDIGGYTF
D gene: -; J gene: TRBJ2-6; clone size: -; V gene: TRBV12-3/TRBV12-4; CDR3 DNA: TGTGCCAGCAGGACAGGAACCTCTGGGGCCAACGTCCTGACTTTC; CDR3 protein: CASRTGTSGANVLTF
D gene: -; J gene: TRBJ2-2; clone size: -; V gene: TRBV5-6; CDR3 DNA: TGTGCCAGCAGCGTAACAGGGCCCGGGGAGCTGTTTTTT; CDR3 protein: CASSVTGPGELFF
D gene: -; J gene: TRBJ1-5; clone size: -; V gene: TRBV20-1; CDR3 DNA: TGCAGTGCCCCACGGGCCAATCAGCCCCAGCATTTT; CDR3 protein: CSAPRANQPQHF
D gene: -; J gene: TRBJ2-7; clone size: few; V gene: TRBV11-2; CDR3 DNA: TGTGCCAGCAGCATGTCCGCTGGTGTCTCCTACGAGCAGTACTTC; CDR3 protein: CASSMSAGVSYEQYF
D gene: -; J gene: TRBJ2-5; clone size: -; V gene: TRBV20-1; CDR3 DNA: TGCAGTGCCCATACAGGTGGCGGGGAGACCCAGTACTTC; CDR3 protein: CSAHTGGGETQYF
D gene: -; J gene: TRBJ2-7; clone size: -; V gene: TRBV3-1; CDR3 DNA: TGTGCCAGCAGCCCTCTCCAAGGCGAGCAGTACTTC; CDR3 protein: CASSPLQGEQYF